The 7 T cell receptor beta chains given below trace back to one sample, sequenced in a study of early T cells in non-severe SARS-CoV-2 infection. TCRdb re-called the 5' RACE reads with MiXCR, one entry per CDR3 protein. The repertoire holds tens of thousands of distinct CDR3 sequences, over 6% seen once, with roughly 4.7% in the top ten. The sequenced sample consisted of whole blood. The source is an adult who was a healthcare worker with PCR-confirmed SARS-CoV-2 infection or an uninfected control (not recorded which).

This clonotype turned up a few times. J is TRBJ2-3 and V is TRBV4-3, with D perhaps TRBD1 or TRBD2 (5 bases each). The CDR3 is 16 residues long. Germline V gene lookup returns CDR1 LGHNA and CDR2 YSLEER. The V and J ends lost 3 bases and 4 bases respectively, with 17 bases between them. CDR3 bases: TGCGCCAGCAGCCATACTCGGGGCTACTCGGCAGATACGCAGTATTTT. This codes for CASSHTRGYSADTQYF.

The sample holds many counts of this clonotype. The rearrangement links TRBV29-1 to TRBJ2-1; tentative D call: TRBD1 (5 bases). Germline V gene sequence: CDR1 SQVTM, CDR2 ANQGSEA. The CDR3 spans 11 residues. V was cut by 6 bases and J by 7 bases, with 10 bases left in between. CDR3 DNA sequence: TGCAGCGTCCCCCAGGGAAATGAGCAGTTCTTC. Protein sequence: CSVPQGNEQFF.

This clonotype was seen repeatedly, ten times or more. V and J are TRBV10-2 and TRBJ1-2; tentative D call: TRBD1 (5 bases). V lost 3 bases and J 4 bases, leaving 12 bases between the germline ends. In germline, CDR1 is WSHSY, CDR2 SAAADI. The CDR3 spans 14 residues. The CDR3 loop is CASSDGGSGYGYTF. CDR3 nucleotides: TGCGCCAGCAGTGACGGGGGTTCTGGCTATGGCTACACCTTC.

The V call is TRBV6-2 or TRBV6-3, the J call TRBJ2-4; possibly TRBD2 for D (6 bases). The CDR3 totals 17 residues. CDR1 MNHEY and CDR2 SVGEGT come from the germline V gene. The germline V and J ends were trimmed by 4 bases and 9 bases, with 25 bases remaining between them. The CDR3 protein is CASSSLFFRAPGSIQYF. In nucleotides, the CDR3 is TGTGCCAGCAGTTCTCTCTTTTTCCGGGCCCCCGGGAGCATTCAGTACTTC.

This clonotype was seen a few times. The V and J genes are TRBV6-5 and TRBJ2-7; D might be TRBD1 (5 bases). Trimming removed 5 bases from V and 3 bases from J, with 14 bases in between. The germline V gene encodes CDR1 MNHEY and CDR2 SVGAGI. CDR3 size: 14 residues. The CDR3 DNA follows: TGTGCCAGCAGTCCTTACCTGACAGTCTACGAGCAGTACTTC. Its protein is CASSPYLTVYEQYF.

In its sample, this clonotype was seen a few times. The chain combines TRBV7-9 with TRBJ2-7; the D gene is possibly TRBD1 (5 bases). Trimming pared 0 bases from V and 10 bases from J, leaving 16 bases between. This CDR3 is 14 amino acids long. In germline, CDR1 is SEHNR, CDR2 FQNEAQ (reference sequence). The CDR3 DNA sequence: TGTGCCAGCAGCTTAGCCAACCACCCAGGGTACCAGTACTTC. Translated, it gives CASSLANHPGYQYF. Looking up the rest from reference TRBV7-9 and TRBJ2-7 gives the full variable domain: DTGVSQNPRHKITKRGQNVTFRCDPISEHNRLYWYRQTLGQGPEFLTYFQNEAQLEKSRLLSDRFSAERPKGSFSTLEIQRTEQGDSAMYLCASSLANHPGYQYFGPGTRLTVT.

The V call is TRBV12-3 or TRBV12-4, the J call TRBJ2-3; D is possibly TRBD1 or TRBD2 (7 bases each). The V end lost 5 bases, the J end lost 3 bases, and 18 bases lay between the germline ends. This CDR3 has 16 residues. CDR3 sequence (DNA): TGTGCCAGCAGTGCCTCACAGGGGAGGGGGACAGATACGCAGTATTTT. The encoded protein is CASSASQGRGTDTQYF.